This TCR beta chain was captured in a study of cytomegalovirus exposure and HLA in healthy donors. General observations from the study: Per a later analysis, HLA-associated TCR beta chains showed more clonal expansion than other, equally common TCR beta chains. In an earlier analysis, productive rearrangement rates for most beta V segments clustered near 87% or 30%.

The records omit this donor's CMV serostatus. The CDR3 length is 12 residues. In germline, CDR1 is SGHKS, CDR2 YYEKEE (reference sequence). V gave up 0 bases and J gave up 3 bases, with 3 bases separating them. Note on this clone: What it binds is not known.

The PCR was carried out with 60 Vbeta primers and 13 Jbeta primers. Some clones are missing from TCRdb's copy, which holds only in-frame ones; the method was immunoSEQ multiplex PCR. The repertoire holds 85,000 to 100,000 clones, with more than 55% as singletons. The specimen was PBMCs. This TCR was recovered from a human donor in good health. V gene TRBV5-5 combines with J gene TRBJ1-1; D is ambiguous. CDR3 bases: TGTGCCAGCAGCTTGGCCGACACTGAAGCTTTCTTT. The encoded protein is CASSLADTEAFF.